The 17 T cell receptor beta chains below were found in one sample sequenced in a study of molecular identifiers for immune sequencing clone quantification. MiXCR, run by TCRdb on the PCR reads, gives a single entry per CDR3 protein. The sample includes about 320,000 distinct CDR3 sequences, about a fifth of them seen just once. Material: naive CD8+ T cells from blood, with Jurkat cell RNA spiked in. Subset: FACS-sorted CD8+CD4-CCR7+CD45RA+ naive T cells. The source is a human donor in good health. Some libraries in this study had Jurkat cell RNA spiked in.

This CDR3 is CASSSVLAGPSQETQYF. The CDR3 DNA is TGTGCCAGCAGCTCAGTACTAGCGGGGCCCTCCCAAGAGACCCAGTACTTC. The chain uses TRBV7-9 and TRBJ2-5; 10 positions agree with TRBD2. Germline V gives CDR1 SEHNR, CDR2 FQNEAQ (reference sequence). The CDR3 covers 17 residues. V was clipped by 4 bases and J by 1 base; unmatched bases: 9.

This clonotype has ten or more counts. The rearrangement joins TRBV5-6 to TRBJ1-4; no firm D call. Germline V gives CDR1 SGHDT, CDR2 YYEEEE. Deletions cut 0 bases from V and 6 bases from J, with 9 bases between. The CDR3 spans 14 residues. The CDR3 nucleotides read TGTGCCAGCAGCTTGGGTAGGGCCCATGAAAAACTGTTTTTT. Amino acids: CASSLGRAHEKLFF.

CDR3 DNA sequence: TGCAGTGCTATACAGTTGGGGGGGACAGATACGCAGTATTTT. This codes for CSAIQLGGTDTQYF. This rearrangement joins TRBV20-1 to TRBJ2-3, with TRBD2 matching over 7 bases. CDR1 is DFQATT and CDR2 is SNEGSKA in the germline V gene (reference sequence). The CDR3 loop spans 14 amino acids. Trimming took 4 bases from V and 3 from J; bases not matched to a gene: 7.

J is TRBJ2-7 and V is TRBV7-9; weak D call: TRBD2 (5 bases). CDR3 size: 12 residues. The V gene lost 5 bases and the J gene lost 6 bases, with 11 bases spanning the gap. Germline V gene sequence: CDR1 SEHNR, CDR2 FQNEAQ (reference sequence). CDR3 DNA: TGTGCCAGCAGCATAGTAGCGCGCGAGCAGTACTTC. This encodes CASSIVAREQYF.

This clonotype was seen many times. The chain couples TRBV13 to TRBJ2-3; 7 positions agree with TRBD1. V shed 5 bases, J shed 5 bases, and the junction held 7 bases outside the gene matches. CDR3 length: 14 amino acids. CDR1 and CDR2 (germline): PRHDT, FYEKMQ (reference sequence). The CDR3 sequence: CASSALQGLDTQYF. The CDR3 region has the DNA TGTGCCAGCAGCGCCCTACAGGGGTTAGATACGCAGTATTTT.

This clonotype was observed a few times. The junction departs from the called germline gene at one end, perhaps through a read error. V usage is TRBV12-3 or TRBV12-4 and J usage is TRBJ1-1, with no clear D. The CDR3 is 14 residues long. CDR3 amino acids: CASIDLVGDTEASF. As DNA, the CDR3 is TGTGCCAGCATCGACCTGGTTGGAGACACTGAAGCTTCCTTT.

As regards this clonotype: A much larger clone differs from this one at a single base, so this may be a read error. The V call is TRBV12-3 or TRBV12-4, the J call TRBJ2-5, with D unclear. The CDR3 is 16 residues long. This chain's CDR3 is CASSSYRASRQGTQYF. The CDR3 coding sequence is TGTGCCAGCAGCTCATATAGGGCCTCCCGACAAGGGACCCAGTACTTC.

The J gene is TRBJ2-3, the V gene TRBV4-1, with 12 bases identical to TRBD2. CDR1 is MGHRA, CDR2 YSYEKL, per germline. The CDR3 covers 17 residues. V gave up 1 base and J gave up 4 bases; unmatched junction bases: 6. CDR3 amino acids: CASSQGASGGVADTQYF. The CDR3, as DNA: TGCGCCAGCAGCCAAGGGGCTAGCGGGGGGGTCGCAGATACGCAGTATTTT.

This clonotype was seen many times. The V call is TRBV20-1, the J call TRBJ1-5, with D tentatively TRBD1 (6 bases). This CDR3 spans 14 amino acids. The ends were cut back, 3 bases at V and 1 base at J, with 10 bases in the middle. Germline CDR1 reads DFQATT; CDR2 reads SNEGSKA (reference sequence). The CDR3 loop is CSASSTGSNQPQHF. The CDR3 DNA reads as TGCAGTGCTAGTAGCACAGGGAGCAATCAGCCCCAGCATTTT.

A few counts support this clonotype. The chain is built from TRBV3-1 and TRBJ1-6; 8 nucleotides line up with TRBD1. With 4 bases clipped from V and 9 bases from J, the junction kept 8 bases outside the gene matches. Germline V lookup: CDR1 LGHDT, CDR2 YNNKEL (reference sequence). The CDR3 consists of 15 residues. CDR3 protein: CASSPRTGLGSPLHF. CDR3 nucleotides: TGTGCCAGCAGCCCCCGGACAGGGCTAGGTTCACCCCTCCACTTT. The full variable domain, completed using reference TRBV3-1 and TRBJ1-6, is DTAVSQTPKYLVTQMGNDKSIKCEQNLGHDTMYWYKQDSKKFLKIMFSYNNKELIINETVPNRFSPKSPDKAHLNLHINSLELGDSAVYFCASSPRTGLGSPLHFGNGTRLTVT.

This clonotype was detected many times. The J gene is TRBJ1-2, the V gene TRBV7-8; possible D gene TRBD1, 5 bases. CDR1 is SGHVS and CDR2 is FQNEAQ in the germline V gene. The V end was cut by 1 base, the J end by 4 bases, with 16 bases between. The CDR3 contains 16 residues. The CDR3 region has the DNA TGTGCCAGCAGCTTAGGCCTACAAAGAGACAGCTATGGCTACACCTTC. Its protein is CASSLGLQRDSYGYTF.

This clonotype was counted at least ten times. The chain combines TRBV7-6 with TRBJ2-3, with 8 bases aligning to TRBD2. This CDR3 is built from 15 residues. The V gene end was trimmed by 3 bases and the J gene end by 4 bases; junction bases not matched to a gene: 6. Germline values: CDR1 SGHVS, CDR2 FNYEAQ. CDR3 region: CASSFLREEADTQYF. The CDR3 DNA reads TGTGCCAGCAGCTTTTTGCGGGAGGAGGCAGATACGCAGTATTTT.

This clonotype was counted ten times or more. The chain carries TRBV27 and TRBJ2-3; D perhaps matches TRBD2 (5 bases). The V end was cut by 6 bases, the J end by 0 bases, with 13 bases between. Germline V gives CDR1 MNHEY, CDR2 SMNVEV (reference sequence). The CDR3 contains 15 residues. CDR3 DNA sequence: TGTGCCAGCAGCTTAGCGTGGAGTAGCACAGATACGCAGTATTTT. Translation: CASSLAWSSTDTQYF.

For the CDR3, the DNA is TGTGCCAGCAGGGACTCCGACAGGGAAGAGTCTGGGGCCAACGTCCTGACTTTC. Its translation is CASRDSDREESGANVLTF. V and J are TRBV7-6 and TRBJ2-6, with TRBD1 matching 7 bases. J lost 1 base, V lost 6 bases, and 12 bases had no gene match. The CDR3 consists of 18 residues. In germline, CDR1 is SGHVS, CDR2 FNYEAQ.

This clonotype was observed at least ten times. The V call is TRBV4-3, the J call TRBJ2-7, with a tentative D call TRBD2 (5 bases). V shed 0 bases and J shed 7 bases, with 19 bases lying between them. The CDR3 has 16 residues. Germline lookup yields CDR1 LGHNA and CDR2 YSLEER. CDR3 sequence reads: CASSQDRIGSGGEQYF. The CDR3, as DNA: TGCGCCAGCAGCCAAGATCGGATAGGGTCCGGAGGAGAGCAGTACTTC.

This clonotype was seen more than once but under ten times. The chain uses TRBV27 and TRBJ2-3, with TRBD2 matching 7 bases. Per germline, CDR1 MNHEY and CDR2 SMNVEV (reference sequence). V was pared by 6 bases and J by 0 bases, with 12 bases of the junction left unmatched. There are 17 residues in the CDR3. For the CDR3, the DNA is TGTGCCAGCAGCCTTCTAGCGGAGCTTCCTAGCACAGATACGCAGTATTTT. Its translation is CASSLLAELPSTDTQYF.

Many counts were recorded for this clonotype. The chain recombines TRBV2 with TRBJ1-3; 8 bases match TRBD1. Germline V lookup: CDR1 SNHLY, CDR2 FYNNEI. The junction had 8 bases not matched to a gene; V was cut back by 5 bases and J by 2 bases. The CDR3 has 16 residues. CDR3 protein: CASSPGQGATGNTIYF. CDR3 coding DNA: TGTGCCAGCAGTCCCGGACAGGGTGCGACTGGAAACACCATATATTTT.